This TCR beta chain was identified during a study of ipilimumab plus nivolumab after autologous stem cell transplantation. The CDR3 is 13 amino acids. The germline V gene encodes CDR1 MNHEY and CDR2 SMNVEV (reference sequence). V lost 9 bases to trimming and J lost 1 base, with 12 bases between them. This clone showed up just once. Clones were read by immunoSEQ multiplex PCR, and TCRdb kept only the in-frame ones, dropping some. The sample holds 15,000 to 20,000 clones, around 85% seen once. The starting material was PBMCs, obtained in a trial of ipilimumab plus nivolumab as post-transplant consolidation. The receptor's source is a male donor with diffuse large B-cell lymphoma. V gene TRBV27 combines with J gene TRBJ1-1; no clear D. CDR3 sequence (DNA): TGTGCCAGTGGGCGGGATGAGAACACTGAAGCTTTCTTT. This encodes CASGRDENTEAFF.